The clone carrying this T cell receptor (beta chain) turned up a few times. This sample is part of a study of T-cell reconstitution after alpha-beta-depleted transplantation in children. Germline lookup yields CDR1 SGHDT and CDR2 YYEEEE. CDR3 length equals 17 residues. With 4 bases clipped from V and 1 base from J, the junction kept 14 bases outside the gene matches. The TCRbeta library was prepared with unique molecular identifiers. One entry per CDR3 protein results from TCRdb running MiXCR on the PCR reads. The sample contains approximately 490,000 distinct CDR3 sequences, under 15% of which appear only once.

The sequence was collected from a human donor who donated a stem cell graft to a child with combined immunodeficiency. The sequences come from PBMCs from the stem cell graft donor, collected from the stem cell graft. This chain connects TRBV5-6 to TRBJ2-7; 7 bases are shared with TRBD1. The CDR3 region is CASSNRPPGQISYEQYF. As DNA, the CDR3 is TGTGCCAGCAGCAATCGGCCCCCGGGACAGATATCCTACGAGCAGTACTTC.